The next 21 T cell receptor beta chains were all read from a single sample in a study of monozygotic twins with inflammatory bowel disease (dated by TCRdb to between 2018 and 2021). Libraries were constructed by 5' RACE. TCRdb lists the instrument as Illumina HiSeq 2500. TCRdb reanalyzed the reads, keeping one entry per CDR3 protein sequence and omitting DNA. This sample's table lists a few hundred thousand distinct CDR3 sequences. Roughly 5.2% of the sample goes to the ten largest clones. The sequencing input was blood. These receptors all come from a human donor with ulcerative colitis or Crohn's disease, or a healthy co-twin of an affected twin (not recorded which).

This sequence joins TRBV27 and TRBJ2-7; without DNA, the TCRdb call of TRBD1 cannot be checked. Germline loops: CDR1 MNHEY, CDR2 SMNVEV (reference sequence). This CDR3 region has 14 residues. The CDR3 region is CASSFQGLFGEQYF.

The chain joins TRBV11-2 to TRBJ2-5; TCRdb reports TRBD2, a call that lacks DNA to check it against. Germline V lookup: CDR1 SGHAT, CDR2 FQNNGV. The CDR3 has 19 residues. This CDR3 is CASSLSGVRGSGLVETQYF. The whole variable domain, remainder taken from reference TRBV11-2 and TRBJ2-5, is EAGVAQSPRYKIIEKRQSVAFWCNPISGHATLYWYQQILGQGPKLLIQFQNNGVVDDSQLPKDRFSAERLKGVDSTLKIQPAKLEDSAVYLCASSLSGVRGSGLVETQYFGPGTRLLVL.

J is TRBJ1-5 and V is TRBV5-6; TCRdb proposes TRBD1, but this gene call is untestable without DNA. The CDR3 consists of 14 residues. CDR1 and CDR2 from the germline V gene are SGHDT and YYEEEE. CDR3 sequence: CASSWKGDNQPQHF.

J is TRBJ2-1 and V is TRBV12-3 or TRBV12-4; there is no DNA to check the TCRdb D call of TRBD1. The CDR3 has 14 amino acids. CDR3 residues: CASSSDRGHNEQFF.

The rearrangement links TRBV3-1 to TRBJ2-2; TCRdb returns TRBD2, unconfirmable since there is no DNA. This CDR3 has 21 residues. Germline CDR1 reads LGHDT; CDR2 reads YNNKEL (reference sequence). CDR3: CASSQARDSQPSLANTGELFF.

The CDR3 loop is CASSRQGLGNQPQHF. The rearrangement uses TRBV2 and TRBJ1-5. Germline values: CDR1 SNHLY, CDR2 FYNNEI. The CDR3 sequence is 15 residues long.

The rearrangement uses TRBV20-1 and TRBJ1-1. The CDR3 contains 13 residues. CDR1 and CDR2 from the germline V gene are DFQATT and SNEGSKA (reference sequence). CDR3 sequence: CSAPKQPNTEAFF.

CDR3: CASSIQWGTDTQYF. This chain links TRBV5-1 with TRBJ2-3. CDR1 and CDR2 (germline): SGHRS, YFSETQ. The CDR3 has 14 residues.

This sequence joins TRBV30 and TRBJ2-3. CDR1 is GTSNPN, CDR2 SVGIG, per germline (reference sequence). This CDR3 is 11 amino acids long. The chain's CDR3 is CAWSIRDTQYF.

V usage is TRBV6-6 and J usage is TRBJ2-2. Germline loops: CDR1 MNHNY, CDR2 SVGAGI (reference sequence). There are 12 residues in the CDR3. The CDR3 reads CASSQTTGELFF.

The chain combines TRBV7-9 with TRBJ2-5; TCRdb proposes TRBD2, but this gene call is untestable without DNA. CDR3 length: 16 residues. Looked up from germline, CDR1 is SEHNR and CDR2 is FQNEAQ (reference sequence). CDR3 in amino acids: CASSVGSGGPLETQYF.

This sequence joins TRBV7-3 and TRBJ2-2; absent DNA, TCRdb's TRBD2 call cannot be checked. CDR3 length: 17 residues. The V gene's germline CDR1 is SGHTA and CDR2 FQGTGA. CDR3 sequence reads: CASSSLGGGTNTGELFF.

The V gene is TRBV20-1, the J gene TRBJ2-5; TCRdb indicates TRBD1, and absent DNA this call remains unverified. In germline, CDR1 is DFQATT, CDR2 SNEGSKA (reference sequence). CDR3 size: 16 residues. CDR3 in amino acids: CSARDHRGRHQETQYF.

The chain couples TRBV5-1 to TRBJ2-1. Per the germline V gene, CDR1 is SGHRS and CDR2 is YFSETQ. The CDR3 is 15 residues long. The CDR3 protein is CASSYGGGSYNEQFF.

J is TRBJ2-7 and V is TRBV9; TCRdb gives TRBD1 as the D gene, but with no DNA this cannot be confirmed. Germline values: CDR1 SGDLS, CDR2 YYNGEE. The CDR3 loop spans 15 amino acids. CDR3: CASSVGGDSSYEQYF.

The chain couples TRBV12-3 or TRBV12-4 to TRBJ2-3; TCRdb names TRBD2, which stays unverified in the absence of DNA. The CDR3 runs to 16 residues. CDR3 amino acids: CASSPTSGGGTDTQYF.

The chain is built from TRBV7-2 and TRBJ2-7; absent DNA, TCRdb's TRBD1 call cannot be checked. CDR3 length: 15 amino acids. Germline V gene sequence: CDR1 SGHTA, CDR2 FQGNSA. CDR3 in amino acids: CASSLAREGGYEQYF.

V gene TRBV7-2 combines with J gene TRBJ2-2; TCRdb gives TRBD2 as the D gene, but with no DNA this cannot be confirmed. This CDR3 region has 16 residues. The germline CDR1 and CDR2 sequences are SGHTA and FQGNSA. CDR3 sequence: CASSLVSSGVTGELFF.

The rearrangement joins TRBV12-3 or TRBV12-4 to TRBJ2-1; TCRdb designates TRBD2, a call that cannot be tested without DNA. The CDR3 is 16 amino acids. The CDR3 here is CASSLRSGGPYNEQFF.

This chain joins TRBV20-1 and TRBJ1-2. Germline V gene sequence: CDR1 DFQATT, CDR2 SNEGSKA (reference sequence). The CDR3 totals 15 residues. The CDR3 loop reads CSARAAGRLNYGYTF.

The CDR3 here is CASSPNTGPDTQYF. The chain joins TRBV7-3 to TRBJ2-3; as DNA is missing, the TRBD1 call by TCRdb cannot be tested. In germline, CDR1 is SGHTA, CDR2 FQGTGA. CDR3 length: 14 amino acids. Complete variable domain (other parts from reference TRBV7-3 and TRBJ2-3): GAGVSQTPSNKVTEKGKYVELRCDPISGHTALYWYRQSLGQGPEFLIYFQGTGAADDSGLPNDRFFAVRPEGSVSTLKIQRTERGDSAVYLCASSPNTGPDTQYFGPGTRLTVL.